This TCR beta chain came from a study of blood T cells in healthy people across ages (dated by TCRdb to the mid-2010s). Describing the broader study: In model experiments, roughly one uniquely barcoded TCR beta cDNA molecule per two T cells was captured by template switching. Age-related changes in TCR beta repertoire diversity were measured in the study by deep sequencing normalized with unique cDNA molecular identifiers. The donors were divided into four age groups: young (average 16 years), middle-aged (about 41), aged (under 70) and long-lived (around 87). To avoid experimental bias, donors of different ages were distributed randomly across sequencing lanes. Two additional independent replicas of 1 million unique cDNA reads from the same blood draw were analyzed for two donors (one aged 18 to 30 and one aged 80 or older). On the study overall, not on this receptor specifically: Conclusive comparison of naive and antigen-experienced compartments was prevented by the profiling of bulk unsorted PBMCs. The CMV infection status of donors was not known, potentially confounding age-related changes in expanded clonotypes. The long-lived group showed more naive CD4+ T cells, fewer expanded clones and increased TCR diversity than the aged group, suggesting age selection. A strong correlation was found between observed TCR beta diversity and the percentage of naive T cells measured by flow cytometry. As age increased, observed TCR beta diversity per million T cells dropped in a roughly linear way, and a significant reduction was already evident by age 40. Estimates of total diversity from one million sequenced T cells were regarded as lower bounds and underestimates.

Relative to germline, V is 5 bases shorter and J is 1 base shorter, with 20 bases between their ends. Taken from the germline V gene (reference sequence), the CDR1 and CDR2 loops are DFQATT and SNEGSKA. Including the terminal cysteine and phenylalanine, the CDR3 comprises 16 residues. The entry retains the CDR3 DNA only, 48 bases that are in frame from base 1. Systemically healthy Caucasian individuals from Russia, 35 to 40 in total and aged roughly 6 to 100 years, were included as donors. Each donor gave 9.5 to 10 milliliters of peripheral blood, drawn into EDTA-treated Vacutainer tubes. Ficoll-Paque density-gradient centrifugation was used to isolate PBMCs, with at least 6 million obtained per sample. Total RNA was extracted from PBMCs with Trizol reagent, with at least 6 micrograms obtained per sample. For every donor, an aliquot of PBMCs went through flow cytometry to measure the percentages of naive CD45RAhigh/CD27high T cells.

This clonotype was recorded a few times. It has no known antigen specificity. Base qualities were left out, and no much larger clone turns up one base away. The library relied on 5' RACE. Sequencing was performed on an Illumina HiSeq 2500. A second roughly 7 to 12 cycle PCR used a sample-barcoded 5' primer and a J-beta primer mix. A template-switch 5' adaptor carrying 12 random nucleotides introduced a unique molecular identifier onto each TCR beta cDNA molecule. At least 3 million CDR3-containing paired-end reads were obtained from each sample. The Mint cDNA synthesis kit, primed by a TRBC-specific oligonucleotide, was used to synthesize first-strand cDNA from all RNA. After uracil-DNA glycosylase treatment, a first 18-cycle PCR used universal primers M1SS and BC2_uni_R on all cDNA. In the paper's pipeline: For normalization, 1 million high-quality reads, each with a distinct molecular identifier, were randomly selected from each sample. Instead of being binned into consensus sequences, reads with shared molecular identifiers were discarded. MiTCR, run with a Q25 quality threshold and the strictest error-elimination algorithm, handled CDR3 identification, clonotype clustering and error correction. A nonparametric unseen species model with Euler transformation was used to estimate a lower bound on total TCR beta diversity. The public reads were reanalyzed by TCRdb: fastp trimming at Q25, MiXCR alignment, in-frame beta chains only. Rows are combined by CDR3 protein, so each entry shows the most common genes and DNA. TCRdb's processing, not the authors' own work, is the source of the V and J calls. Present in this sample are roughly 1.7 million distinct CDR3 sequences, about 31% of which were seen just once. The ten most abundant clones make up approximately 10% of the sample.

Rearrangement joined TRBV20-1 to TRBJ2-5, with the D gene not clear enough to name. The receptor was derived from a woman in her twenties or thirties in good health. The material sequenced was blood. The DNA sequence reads TGCAGTGCTGGTGTTCCATATTCGGACCTCCAAGAGACCCAGTACTTC. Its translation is CSAGVPYSDLQETQYF.